The clone carrying this T cell receptor beta chain is categorized as medium-sized. Its antigen remains unidentified. Looked up from germline, CDR1 is MNHEY and CDR2 is SVGEGT. The CDR3 runs 14 residues. The junction had 5 bases not matched to a gene; V was cut back by 6 bases and J by 4 bases. TCR beta rearrangements were amplified from peripheral blood genomic DNA. Rearranged V-D-J TRB sequences were amplified with a mixed TRB-A/B primer pool. TCRdb called the multiplex PCR reads again in MiXCR, with one record for every CDR3 protein. The profile shows roughly 2,500 distinct CDR3 sequences, under 30% of them singletons. The sample is drawn from a study of T cell repertoires in aging, cancer and after chemotherapy. Study background: Over several months to years, re-sampled healthy donor repertoires clearly shared clones.

Study-wide points: Loss of evenness, beyond lost richness, contributed to age-related TCR diversity decline in cancer patients. In each cancer cohort, median generation probability increased across chemotherapy, suggesting thymic output rebounded.

The receptor was derived from a human donor in good health. The chain is built from TRBV6-2 or TRBV6-3 and TRBJ2-5; 10 bases are a match to TRBD1. The sequencing input was blood. As DNA, the CDR3 is TGTGCCAGCAGATCCGGACAGGGGGTAGAGACCCAGTACTTC. This translates into CASRSGQGVETQYF.